This T cell receptor beta chain was profiled in a study of blood T cell repertoires in COVID-19. Study information: Material from acute and convalescent COVID-19 was sourced from the United States, Italy and Spain. PBMCs, B-cell-depleted T cells, or T cells provided the cDNA or gDNA that made up the material.

Original handling: Amplifying reference gene primers gave estimates of nucleated cell counts. The repertoire was sequenced with immunoSEQ multiplex PCR; TCRdb's copy has only in-frame clones and lacks some. That table supplies the V and J calls and clone size; D and trimming were determined from the DNA. The table records some 150,000 clones, approximately 89% of them present only once. The CDR3 is made up of 14 amino acids. The trim removed 8 bases at V and 2 bases at J, leaving 6 bases unmatched. Germline CDR1 is SGHNT and CDR2 is YENEEA. Sequencing was carried out using peripheral blood. This receptor was obtained from a human donor in a cohort sampled during active COVID-19. The chain uses TRBV11-3 and TRBJ2-3; 8 bases match TRBD2. The CDR3 loop is CASRGGLPTDTQYF. Here the CDR3 DNA reads TGTGCCAGCCGCGGGGGGCTTCCCACAGATACGCAGTATTTT.